This TCR beta chain stems from a study of blood T cells in healthy people across ages. The second PCR ran about 6 to 12 cycles with a sample-barcoded 5' primer and J-beta primers. Using its own MiXCR run on the 5' RACE reads, TCRdb lists one record per CDR3 protein. The sample consists of fewer than 900,000 distinct CDR3 sequences, roughly 44% of them appearing once. Germline lookup yields CDR1 MGHDK and CDR2 SYGVNS. The CDR3 loop spans 17 amino acids. Trimming stripped 3 bases from V and 1 base from J, with 17 bases between. Ranging in age from about 6 to 95, the donors were healthy Caucasian individuals from Russia.

This receptor was obtained from an older woman in good health. Sequenced material: blood. J is TRBJ2-3 and V is TRBV25-1, with a possible D match to TRBD1 (5 bases). The CDR3 DNA reads TGTGCCAGCAGTGAGAAGCAGGGCTGGTACGGCACAGATACGCAGTATTTT. Translated, it gives CASSEKQGWYGTDTQYF.